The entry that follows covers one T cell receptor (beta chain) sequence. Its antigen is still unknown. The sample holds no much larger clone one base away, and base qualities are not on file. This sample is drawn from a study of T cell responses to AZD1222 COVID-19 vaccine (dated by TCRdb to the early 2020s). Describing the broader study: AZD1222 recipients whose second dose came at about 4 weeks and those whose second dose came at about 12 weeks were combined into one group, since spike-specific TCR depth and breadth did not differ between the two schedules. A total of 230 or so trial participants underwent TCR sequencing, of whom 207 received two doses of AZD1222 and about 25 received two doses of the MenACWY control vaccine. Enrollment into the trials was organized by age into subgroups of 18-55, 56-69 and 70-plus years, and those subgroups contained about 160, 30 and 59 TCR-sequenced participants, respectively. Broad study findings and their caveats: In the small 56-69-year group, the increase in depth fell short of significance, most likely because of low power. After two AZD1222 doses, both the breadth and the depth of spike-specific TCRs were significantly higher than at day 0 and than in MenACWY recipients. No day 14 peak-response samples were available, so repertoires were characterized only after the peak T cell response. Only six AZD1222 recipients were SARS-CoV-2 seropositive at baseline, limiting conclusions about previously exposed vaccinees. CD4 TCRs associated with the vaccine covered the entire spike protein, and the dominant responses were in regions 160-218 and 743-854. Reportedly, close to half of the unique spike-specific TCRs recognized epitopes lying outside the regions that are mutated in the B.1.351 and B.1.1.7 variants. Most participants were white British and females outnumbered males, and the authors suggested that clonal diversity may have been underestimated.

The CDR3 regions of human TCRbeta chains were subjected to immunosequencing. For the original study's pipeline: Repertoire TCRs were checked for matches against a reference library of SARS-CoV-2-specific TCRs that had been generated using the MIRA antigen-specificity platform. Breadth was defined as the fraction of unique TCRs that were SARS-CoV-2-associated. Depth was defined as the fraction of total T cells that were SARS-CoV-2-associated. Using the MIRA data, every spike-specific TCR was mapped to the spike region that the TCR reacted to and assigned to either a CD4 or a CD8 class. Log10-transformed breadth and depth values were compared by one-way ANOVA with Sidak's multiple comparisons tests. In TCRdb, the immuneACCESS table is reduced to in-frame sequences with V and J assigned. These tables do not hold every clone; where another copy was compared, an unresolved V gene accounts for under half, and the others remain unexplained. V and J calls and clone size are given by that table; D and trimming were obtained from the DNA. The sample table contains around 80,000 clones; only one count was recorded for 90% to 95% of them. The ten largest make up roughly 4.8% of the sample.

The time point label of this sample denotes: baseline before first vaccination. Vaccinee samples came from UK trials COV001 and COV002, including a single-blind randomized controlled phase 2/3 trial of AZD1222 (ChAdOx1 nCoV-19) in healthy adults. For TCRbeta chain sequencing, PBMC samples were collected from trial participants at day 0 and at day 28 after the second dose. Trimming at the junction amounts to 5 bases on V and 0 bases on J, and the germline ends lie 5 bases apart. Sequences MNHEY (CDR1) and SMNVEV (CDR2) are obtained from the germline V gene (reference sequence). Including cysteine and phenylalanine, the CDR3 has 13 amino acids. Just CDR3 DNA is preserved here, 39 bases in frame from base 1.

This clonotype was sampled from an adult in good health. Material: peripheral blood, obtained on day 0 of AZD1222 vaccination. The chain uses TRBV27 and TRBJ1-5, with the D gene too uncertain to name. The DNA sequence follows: TGTGCCAGCAGTAAGACTAGCAATCAGCCCCAGCATTTT. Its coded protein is CASSKTSNQPQHF.